Each of the 19 T cell receptor beta chains below was sequenced from the same sample in a study of blood T cell repertoires in COVID-19 (dated by TCRdb to about 2020). The receptor library was made with the immunoSEQ multiplex PCR assay. TCRdb retrieved this table from immuneACCESS and kept in-frame rearrangements only. Not all clones are present; in checked studies, unresolved V genes account for under half, and no reason is known for the remainder. This sample holds some 120,000 clones; roughly 85% were observed only once. The biggest ten clones account for more than 20% of the sample. Sequencing used peripheral blood. The receptors were sampled from a woman at least 80 years old with acute or convalescent COVID-19.

V is TRBV9 and J is TRBJ1-3; D not resolved. Germline loops: CDR1 SGDLS, CDR2 YYNGEE. V lost 0 bases and J lost 7, with 20 bases in between. This CDR3 contains 17 residues. The CDR3 protein is CASSVEGLAAAGNTIYF. Here the CDR3 DNA reads TGTGCCAGCAGCGTAGAGGGTTTGGCGGCGGCGGGCAACACCATATATTTT.

The chain uses TRBV12-3 or TRBV12-4 and TRBJ1-6; a possible D gene is TRBD1 (6 bases). This CDR3 region has 13 residues. Trimming removed 8 bases at V and 10 bases at J, with 15 bases between. The CDR3 loop is CASGSRGRSPLHF. The CDR3 DNA reads as TGTGCCAGCGGATCCAGGGGCCGCTCACCCCTCCACTTT.

Only a few counts were recorded for this clone. The chain has TRBV3-1 (or the pseudogene TRBV3-2) and TRBJ2-7; the D gene is possibly TRBD1 (6 bases). The germline V gene encodes CDR1 LGHDT and CDR2 YNNKEL (reference sequence). This CDR3 has 14 amino acids. V was clipped by 1 base and J by 3 bases, with 10 bases between them. The CDR3 protein is CASSQVGQSYEQYF. The CDR3 nucleotides are TGTGCCAGCAGCCAAGTTGGACAGAGCTACGAGCAGTACTTC.

This chain uses TRBV5-1 with TRBJ2-5; no firm D call. Per the germline V gene, CDR1 is SGHRS and CDR2 is YFSETQ. Trimming removed 3 bases from V and 4 bases from J, with 16 bases in between. This CDR3 comprises 15 residues. As DNA, the CDR3 is TGCGCCAGCAGCTCCGCGCAGTGGGCGTCAGAGACCCAGTACTTC. Protein product: CASSSAQWASETQYF.

The chain recombines TRBV6-5 with TRBJ2-4, with no clear D. The CDR3 has 13 amino acids. Germline CDR1 is MNHEY and CDR2 is SVGAGI. Trimming took 6 bases from V and 8 from J, leaving 14 bases between them. CDR3 protein: CASRERLLDIQYF. CDR3 in DNA: TGTGCCAGCAGAGAGAGGTTATTGGACATTCAGTACTTC.

Here the CDR3 reads CASSLVGTGNYGYTF. CDR3 DNA: TGTGCCAGCAGTTTAGTCGGGACAGGGAACTATGGCTACACCTTC. The chain combines TRBV28 with TRBJ1-2, with TRBD1 matching over 9 bases. Per the germline V gene, CDR1 is MDHEN and CDR2 is SYDVKM. The CDR3 is 15 residues long. Unmatched junction bases numbered 3, after V lost 2 bases and J lost 2 bases.

A word on this clone: The same CDR3 can be traced to other DNA sequences in this sample. This rearrangement joins TRBV12-3 or TRBV12-4 to TRBJ1-5; 9 bases agree with TRBD1. V gave up 6 bases and J gave up 4 bases; unmatched junction bases: 1. The CDR3 sequence is 13 residues long. DNA for the CDR3: TGTGCCAGCAGAGGGACAGGGAATCAGCCCCAGCATTTT. It codes for CASRGTGNQPQHF.

The chain couples TRBV28 to TRBJ1-2, with a possible D match to TRBD1 (6 bases). Between the trimmed V and J ends, which lost 6 bases and 8 bases, there was a span of 19 bases. Germline V CDR1 and CDR2: MDHEN, SYDVKM. This CDR3 region has 14 residues. The CDR3 protein is CASRISGTPSGYTF. The CDR3 DNA is TGTGCCAGCAGGATCTCCGGGACACCGTCCGGCTACACCTTC.

V and J are TRBV27 and TRBJ2-7; TRBD2 is a possible D gene (6 bases). From germline, CDR1 is MNHEY and CDR2 SMNVEV (reference sequence). The CDR3 totals 15 residues. Trimming shortened V by 4 bases and J by 3 bases, and 16 bases separated the two germline ends. CDR3 nucleotide sequence: TGTGCCAGCAGTTACGGAACGGGGGAATACTACGAGCAGTACTTC. Its protein product is CASSYGTGEYYEQYF.

The chain uses TRBV6-6 and TRBJ2-5, with a weak D call TRBD1 (6 bases). Per germline, CDR1 MNHNY and CDR2 SVGAGI (reference sequence). The CDR3 is 13 residues long. V was cut by 5 bases and J by 5 bases, with 12 bases left in between. CDR3 in DNA: TGTGCCAGCAGTAGCACTAGGGGGGAGACCCAGTACTTC. Protein: CASSSTRGETQYF.

The V gene is TRBV7-7, the J gene TRBJ2-1, with 7 bases lining up with TRBD1. With 1 base clipped from V and 0 bases from J, the junction kept 0 bases outside the gene matches. The germline CDR1 and CDR2 sequences are SSHAT and FNYEAQ (reference sequence). This CDR3 has 15 residues. The CDR3 region has the DNA TGTGCCAGCAGCTTAGGACAGGGCTCCTACAATGAGCAGTTCTTC. This codes for CASSLGQGSYNEQFF.

The J gene is TRBJ1-3, the V gene TRBV28; D is uncertain. The ends were cut back, 4 bases at V and 5 bases at J, with 12 bases in the middle. In germline, CDR1 is MDHEN, CDR2 SYDVKM. This CDR3 comprises 14 residues. CDR3 coding DNA: TGTGCCAGCAGTTCCCCGGGATACCGAAACACCATATATTTT. Amino acids: CASSSPGYRNTIYF.

The chain links TRBV4-1 to TRBJ1-1; 8 nucleotides align to TRBD1. V dropped 5 bases and J dropped 1; count of bases not matched to a gene: 3. CDR1 MGHRA and CDR2 YSYEKL come from the germline V gene. The CDR3 consists of 14 residues. The CDR3 spells CASSAGQGNTEAFF. The CDR3 DNA reads TGCGCCAGCAGCGCAGGACAGGGGAACACTGAAGCTTTCTTT.

The rearrangement links TRBV9 to TRBJ1-4; a weak D match, TRBD1 (5 bases). The V end lost 4 bases, the J end lost 9 bases, and 13 bases lay between the germline ends. This CDR3 region has 13 residues. CDR1 SGDLS and CDR2 YYNGEE come from the germline V gene. Here the CDR3 reads CASSPWGGQKLFF. The CDR3 DNA sequence: TGTGCCAGCAGCCCCTGGGGCGGTCAAAAACTGTTTTTT.

The J gene is TRBJ2-2, the V gene TRBV29-1; D is perhaps TRBD1 (6 bases). V was pared by 7 bases and J by 0 bases, with 12 bases between. Germline V gives CDR1 SQVTM, CDR2 ANQGSEA. The CDR3 length is 14 residues. The CDR3 sequence: CSAEQGANTGELFF. The CDR3 DNA is TGCAGCGCCGAACAGGGCGCGAACACCGGGGAGCTGTTTTTT.

J is TRBJ1-1 and V is TRBV4-2, with TRBD1 matching over 8 bases. V trimming: 1 base; J trimming: 3 bases; junction bases outside the gene matches: 1. The CDR3 sequence is 14 residues long. Germline lookup yields CDR1 LGHNA and CDR2 YNFKEQ. This CDR3 is CASSQADRDTEAFF. CDR3 DNA sequence: TGTGCCAGCAGCCAAGCGGACAGGGACACTGAAGCTTTCTTT.

The chain employs TRBV6-4 and TRBJ2-3; D is ambiguous. This CDR3 is built from 15 residues. Trimming pared 0 bases from V and 4 bases from J, leaving 11 bases between. Germline lookup yields CDR1 MRHNA and CDR2 SNTAGT. The CDR3 bases are TGTGCCAGCAGTGACTCGATGGGCGCCGCAGATACGCAGTATTTT. Translating gives CASSDSMGAADTQYF.

The chain carries TRBV28 and TRBJ1-2, with TRBD1 matching 8 bases. Germline trimming cut 5 bases from V and 0 bases from J; bases unmatched to any gene: 5. Germline assignment: CDR1 MDHEN and CDR2 SYDVKM. This CDR3 has 15 amino acids. CDR3 region: CASSPNRGTNYGYTF. The CDR3 DNA is TGTGCCAGCAGTCCAAACAGGGGGACTAACTATGGCTACACCTTC.

This chain uses TRBV7-2 with TRBJ2-7, with 15 positions matching TRBD2. The CDR3 contains 17 residues. CDR1 and CDR2 (germline): SGHTA, FQGNSA. V was pared by 5 bases and J by 4 bases, with 9 bases of the junction left unmatched. The CDR3 nucleotides are TGTGCCAGCAGCATAACCGGGACTAGCGGGGGGTTGTACGAGCAGTACTTC. It codes for CASSITGTSGGLYEQYF. Full variable domain (outside the CDR3, taken from reference TRBV7-2 and TRBJ2-7): GAGVSQSPSNKVTEKGKDVELRCDPISGHTALYWYRQSLGQGLEFLIYFQGNSAPDKSGLPSDRFSAERTGGSVSTLTIQRTQQEDSAVYLCASSITGTSGGLYEQYFGPGTRLTVT.